Below, 21 T cell receptor beta chains from the same sample are listed, as sequenced in a study of Tregs in tolerant kidney transplant recipients. Libraries were prepared by immunoSEQ multiplex PCR; TCRdb keeps only in-frame clonotypes and omits some of them. The sample consists of about 94,000 clones, roughly 93% of them appearing once. Here the sequenced sample was CD4+ T cells from blood, taken before the transplant. The receptors shown here come from a human donor who received a combined kidney and bone marrow transplant.

Only a few counts were recorded for this clone. This chain joins TRBV27 and TRBJ2-5, with 9 bases fitting TRBD2. The V gene end was trimmed by 1 base and the J gene end by 3 bases; junction bases not matched to a gene: 6. There are 16 residues in the CDR3. Per the germline V gene, CDR1 is MNHEY and CDR2 is SMNVEV (reference sequence). The CDR3 region has the DNA TGTGCCAGCAGTTTATTGGGCGGGGGGGTTGAAGAGACCCAGTACTTC. Protein product: CASSLLGGGVEETQYF.

Comment on this clone: Other DNA sequences in the same sample also yield this CDR3. The V and J genes are TRBV7-3 and TRBJ1-6; a possible D gene is TRBD1 (5 bases). This CDR3 region has 16 residues. Germline V lookup: CDR1 SGHTA, CDR2 FQGTGA. The V gene lost 2 bases and the J gene lost 5 bases, with 13 bases spanning the gap. CDR3 nucleotides: TGTGCCAGCAGCTTAGACGGGGGAGTCCATAATTCACCCCTCCACTTT. This translates into CASSLDGGVHNSPLHF. The full variable domain, its missing parts supplied by reference TRBV7-3 and TRBJ1-6, is GAGVSQTPSNKVTEKGKYVELRCDPISGHTALYWYRQSLGQGPEFLIYFQGTGAADDSGLPNDRFFAVRPEGSVSTLKIQRTERGDSAVYLCASSLDGGVHNSPLHFGNGTRLTVT.

This chain links TRBV11-3 with TRBJ1-5; no clear D gene. Germline V lookup: CDR1 SGHNT, CDR2 YENEEA. The CDR3 consists of 13 residues. Deletions cut 5 bases from V and 3 bases from J, with 8 bases between. Here the CDR3 reads CASSQRSNQPQHF. CDR3 bases: TGTGCCAGCAGCCAGAGGTCCAATCAGCCCCAGCATTTT. The full variable domain, rest sourced from reference TRBV11-3 and TRBJ1-5, is EAGVVQSPRYKIIEKKQPVAFWCNPISGHNTLYWYLQNLGQGPELLIRYENEEAVDDSQLPKDRFSAERLKGVDSTLKIQPAELGDSAVYLCASSQRSNQPQHFGDGTRLSIL.

Worth noting for this clone: A read error may produce the germline difference seen at one junction end. V and J are TRBV15 and TRBJ1-6; D is undetermined. The CDR3 runs to 15 residues. CDR1 and CDR2 (germline): LNHNV, YYDKDF (reference sequence). The CDR3 DNA sequence: TGTGCCACCAGCAGAGAGTGGTCCTATAATTCCCCCCTCCACTTT. It specifies CATSREWSYNSPLHF. Using reference TRBV15 and TRBJ1-6 for the parts outside the CDR3, the full variable domain is DAMVIQNPRYQVTQFGKPVTLSCSQTLNHNVMYWYQQKSSQAPKLLFHYYDKDFNNEADTPDNFQSRRPNTSFCFLDIRSPGLGDTAMYLCATSREWSYNSPLHFGNGTRLTVT.

This clone is a singleton in its sample. This chain joins TRBV7-2 and TRBJ1-5, with 7 bases that match TRBD1. CDR1 and CDR2 (germline): SGHTA, FQGNSA. This CDR3 is 16 amino acids long. Trimming cost V 4 bases and J 2 bases; bases outside gene matches: 8. The CDR3 sequence is CASSSSGTAGNQPQHF. In DNA form, the CDR3 reads TGTGCCAGCAGCTCATCCGGGACAGCTGGCAATCAGCCCCAGCATTTT. Full variable domain (outside the CDR3, taken from reference TRBV7-2 and TRBJ1-5): GAGVSQSPSNKVTEKGKDVELRCDPISGHTALYWYRQSLGQGLEFLIYFQGNSAPDKSGLPSDRFSAERTGGSVSTLTIQRTQQEDSAVYLCASSSSGTAGNQPQHFGDGTRLSIL.

The chain uses TRBV25-1 and TRBJ1-1; 9 nucleotides agree with TRBD1. The CDR3 is made up of 13 amino acids. With 8 bases clipped from V and 4 bases from J, the junction kept 5 bases outside the gene matches. CDR1 is MGHDK and CDR2 is SYGVNS in the germline V gene. CDR3 in DNA: TGTGCCAGCTCAATACAGGGGGCCACTGAAGCTTTCTTT. Protein product: CASSIQGATEAFF.

V is TRBV7-2 and J is TRBJ1-4; 7 bases fit TRBD1. The V segment lost 5 bases and the J segment 7 bases; nucleotides outside the gene matches: 7. Per germline, CDR1 SGHTA and CDR2 FQGNSA. The CDR3 length is 14 residues. The CDR3 loop reads CASSRGTVGEKLFF. CDR3 DNA: TGTGCCAGCAGCCGGGGGACAGTTGGTGAAAAACTGTTTTTT. The full variable domain, with the rest looked up from reference TRBV7-2 and TRBJ1-4, is GAGVSQSPSNKVTEKGKDVELRCDPISGHTALYWYRQSLGQGLEFLIYFQGNSAPDKSGLPSDRFSAERTGGSVSTLTIQRTQQEDSAVYLCASSRGTVGEKLFFGSGTQLSVL.

The chain uses TRBV18 and TRBJ2-1; 7 nucleotides align to TRBD1. The CDR3 contains 17 residues. V dropped 5 bases and J dropped 4; count of bases not matched to a gene: 14. CDR1 KGHSH and CDR2 LQKENI come from the germline V gene. The CDR3 sequence is CASSSYPPGQIYNEQFF. For the CDR3, the DNA is TGTGCCAGCTCATCATATCCTCCGGGACAGATTTACAATGAGCAGTTCTTC.

This clone was seen a single time. The chain couples TRBV5-1 to TRBJ2-5; a possible D gene is TRBD2 (5 bases). CDR1 SGHRS and CDR2 YFSETQ come from the germline V gene. This CDR3 has 12 residues. With 1 base removed from V and 5 bases from J, the gap between germline ends came to 6 bases. CDR3 coding DNA: TGCGCCAGCAGCTTGACTAGGGAGACCCAGTACTTC. This sequence encodes CASSLTRETQYF.

The genes are TRBV2 and TRBJ2-5; possible D gene TRBD1, 5 bases. The CDR3 length is 15 residues. The germline CDR1 and CDR2 sequences are SNHLY and FYNNEI. Trimming stripped 0 bases from V and 5 bases from J, with 13 bases between. This chain's CDR3 is CASSEARTGYETQYF. CDR3 coding DNA: TGTGCCAGCAGTGAAGCGCGAACAGGATACGAGACCCAGTACTTC.

This sequence joins TRBV5-1 and TRBJ2-5; unclear D gene. CDR1 and CDR2 (germline): SGHRS, YFSETQ. Trimming pared 4 bases from V and 0 bases from J, leaving 7 bases between. The CDR3 spans 13 residues. CDR3: CASSDRYQETQYF. The CDR3 DNA reads as TGCGCCAGCAGCGATCGGTACCAAGAGACCCAGTACTTC.

A word on this clone: Other DNA sequences of this sample code for an identical CDR3. The chain joins TRBV15 to TRBJ1-2; TRBD1 matches 9 bases. CDR3 size: 17 residues. CDR1 is LNHNV and CDR2 is YYDKDF in the germline V gene (reference sequence). V gave up 0 bases and J gave up 4 bases; unmatched junction bases: 9. CDR3 protein: CATSRDYMDRGTYGYTF. The CDR3 DNA is TGTGCCACCAGCAGAGATTACATGGACAGGGGAACCTATGGCTACACCTTC.

The chain combines TRBV13 with TRBJ2-2; tentative D call: TRBD2 (6 bases). The V end lost 1 base, the J end lost 3 bases, and 15 bases lay between the germline ends. Germline lookup yields CDR1 PRHDT and CDR2 FYEKMQ (reference sequence). This CDR3 comprises 17 residues. Written as DNA, the CDR3 is TGTGCCAGCAGCTTAGTGCTAGCGTGGGATGACACCGGGGAGCTGTTTTTT. Translated, it gives CASSLVLAWDDTGELFF. Combining the CDR3 with reference TRBV13 and TRBJ2-2 gives the whole variable domain AAGVIQSPRHLIKEKRETATLKCYPIPRHDTVYWYQQGPGQDPQFLISFYEKMQSDKGSIPDRFSAQQFSDYHSELNMSSLELGDSALYFCASSLVLAWDDTGELFFGEGSRLTVL.

The chain couples TRBV12-5 to TRBJ1-5, with 7 bases matching TRBD1. Germline loops: CDR1 LGHNT, CDR2 FRNRAP. CDR3 length: 15 amino acids. Unmatched junction bases numbered 6, after V lost 1 base and J lost 6 bases. The CDR3 DNA is TGTGCTAGTGGTTTGGACAGGGGCGGTCGTCAGCCCCAGCATTTT. Protein sequence: CASGLDRGGRQPQHF. The full variable domain, completed using reference TRBV12-5 and TRBJ1-5, is DARVTQTPRHKVTEMGQEVTMRCQPILGHNTVFWYRQTMMQGLELLAYFRNRAPLDDSGMPKDRFSAEMPDATLATLKIQPSEPRDSAVYFCASGLDRGGRQPQHFGDGTRLSIL.

The chain couples TRBV7-3 to TRBJ1-3; the match to TRBD1 covers 7 bases. The junction had 18 bases not matched to a gene; V was cut back by 2 bases and J by 2 bases. Per the germline V gene, CDR1 is SGHTA and CDR2 is FQGTGA. This CDR3 has 20 amino acids. The CDR3 nucleotides are TGTGCCAGCAGCTTATTTAACCACACAGGGGACACCAAGACTGGAAACACCATATATTTT. Its protein product is CASSLFNHTGDTKTGNTIYF.

The V call is TRBV5-1, the J call TRBJ2-6; 8 bases are a match to TRBD1. Germline assignment: CDR1 SGHRS and CDR2 YFSETQ. The CDR3 has 15 residues. The V gene end was trimmed by 4 bases and the J gene end by 2 bases; junction bases not matched to a gene: 2. This chain's CDR3 is CASSLQGAGANVLTF. The CDR3 DNA reads TGCGCCAGCAGCCTACAGGGGGCTGGGGCCAACGTCCTGACTTTC.

V is TRBV7-2 and J is TRBJ1-2, with 7 positions matching TRBD1. Trimming at V came to 1 base and at J to 6 bases, leaving 5 bases not matched to a gene. This CDR3 is 14 amino acids long. From germline, CDR1 is SGHTA and CDR2 FQGNSA. The CDR3 DNA reads TGTGCCAGCAGCTTAGACAGGGGTTCGAATGGCTACACCTTC. Residues: CASSLDRGSNGYTF.

The genes are TRBV5-1 and TRBJ1-3; D gene ambiguous. Germline values: CDR1 SGHRS, CDR2 YFSETQ. This CDR3 is built from 14 residues. The V gene lost 3 bases and the J gene lost 4 bases, with 11 bases spanning the gap. The CDR3 sequence: CASSWEGAGNTIYF. The DNA of the CDR3 is TGCGCCAGCAGCTGGGAGGGTGCCGGAAACACCATATATTTT.

V is TRBV7-6 and J is TRBJ1-2; the D is unclear. V gave up 5 bases and J gave up 4 bases, with 11 bases separating them. The length of the CDR3 is 13 residues. Germline V gives CDR1 SGHVS, CDR2 FNYEAQ. The CDR3 region is CASSIDPRYGYTF. The CDR3 DNA reads as TGTGCCAGCAGCATAGATCCCCGCTATGGCTACACCTTC.

The chain recombines TRBV2 with TRBJ2-3; D might be TRBD2 (5 bases). The germline gives CDR1 SNHLY, CDR2 FYNNEI. The CDR3 is made up of 15 amino acids. With 4 bases removed from V and 2 bases from J, the gap between germline ends came to 13 bases. The CDR3 here is CASSVFYGLTDTQYF. As DNA, the CDR3 is TGTGCCAGCAGTGTATTTTACGGACTCACAGATACGCAGTATTTT.

V gene TRBV5-1 combines with J gene TRBJ2-5; 11 positions match TRBD2. This CDR3 contains 19 residues. Germline CDR1 reads SGHRS; CDR2 reads YFSETQ. The V segment lost 4 bases and the J segment 1 base; nucleotides outside the gene matches: 15. The CDR3 is CASSLSPLAGGGAQETQYF. As DNA, the CDR3 is TGCGCCAGCAGCCTCTCCCCTCTAGCGGGAGGAGGTGCCCAAGAGACCCAGTACTTC.